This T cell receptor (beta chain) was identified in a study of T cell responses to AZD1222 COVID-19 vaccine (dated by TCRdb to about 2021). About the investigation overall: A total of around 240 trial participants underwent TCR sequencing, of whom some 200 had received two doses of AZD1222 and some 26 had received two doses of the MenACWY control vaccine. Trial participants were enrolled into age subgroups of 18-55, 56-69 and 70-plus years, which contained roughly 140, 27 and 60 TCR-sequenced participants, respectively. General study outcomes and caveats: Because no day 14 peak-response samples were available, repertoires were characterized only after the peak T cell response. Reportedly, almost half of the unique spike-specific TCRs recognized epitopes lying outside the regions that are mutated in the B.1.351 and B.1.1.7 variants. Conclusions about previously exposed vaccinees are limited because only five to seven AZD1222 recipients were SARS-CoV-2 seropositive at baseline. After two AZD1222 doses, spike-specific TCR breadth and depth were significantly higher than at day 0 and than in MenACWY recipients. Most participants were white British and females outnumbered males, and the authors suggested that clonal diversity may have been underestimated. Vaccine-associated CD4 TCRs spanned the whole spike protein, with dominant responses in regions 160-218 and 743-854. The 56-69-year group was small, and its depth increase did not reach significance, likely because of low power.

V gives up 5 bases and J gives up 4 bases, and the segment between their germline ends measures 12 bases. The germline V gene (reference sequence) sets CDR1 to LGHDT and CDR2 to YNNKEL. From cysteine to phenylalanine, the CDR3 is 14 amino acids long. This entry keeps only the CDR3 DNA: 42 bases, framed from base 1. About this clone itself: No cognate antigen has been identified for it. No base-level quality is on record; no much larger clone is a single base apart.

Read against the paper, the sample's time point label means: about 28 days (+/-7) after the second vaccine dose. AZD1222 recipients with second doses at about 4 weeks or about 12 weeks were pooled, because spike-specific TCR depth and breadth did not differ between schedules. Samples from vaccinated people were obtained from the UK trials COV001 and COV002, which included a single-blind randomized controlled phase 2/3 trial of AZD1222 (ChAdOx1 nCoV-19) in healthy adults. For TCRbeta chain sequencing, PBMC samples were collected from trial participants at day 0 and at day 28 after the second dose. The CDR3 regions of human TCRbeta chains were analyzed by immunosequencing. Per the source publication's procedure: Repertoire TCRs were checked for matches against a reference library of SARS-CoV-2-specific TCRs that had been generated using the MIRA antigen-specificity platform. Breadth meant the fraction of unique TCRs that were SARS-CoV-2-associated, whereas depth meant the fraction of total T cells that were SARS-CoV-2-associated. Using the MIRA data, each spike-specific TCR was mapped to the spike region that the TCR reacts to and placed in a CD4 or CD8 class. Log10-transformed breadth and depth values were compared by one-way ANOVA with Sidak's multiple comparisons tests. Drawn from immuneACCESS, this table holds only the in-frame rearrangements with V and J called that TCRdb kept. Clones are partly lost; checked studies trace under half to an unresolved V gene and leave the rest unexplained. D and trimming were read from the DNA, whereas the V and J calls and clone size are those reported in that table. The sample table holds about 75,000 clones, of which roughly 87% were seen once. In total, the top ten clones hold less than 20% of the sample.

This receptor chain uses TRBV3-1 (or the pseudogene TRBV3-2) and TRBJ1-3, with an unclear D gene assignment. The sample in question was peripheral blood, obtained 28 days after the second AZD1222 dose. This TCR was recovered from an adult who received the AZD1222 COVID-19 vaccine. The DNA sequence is TGTGCCAGCAGCTTGGAGACGGGGGGAAACACCATATATTTT. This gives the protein CASSLETGGNTIYF.